This T cell receptor (beta chain) emerged from a study of neurological immune-mediated disorders. Study summary: Relapsing-remitting disease affected roughly 31, and secondary progressive 3, of some 34 multiple sclerosis patients.

Notes on the study in general: Phylogenetic grouping assigned the repertoires of 18 of 34 multiple sclerosis patients to a single related-CDR3 cluster, which may represent a signature.

This clonotype was seen ten or more times. Its target is unknown. With 10-nucleotide random UMIs included, cDNA was synthesized by 5'RACE. Via MiXCR, TCRdb re-called the 5' RACE reads, giving one row per CDR3 protein. The data show over 50,000 distinct CDR3 sequences, with roughly 5% seen just once and around 6% held by the top ten. V was cut by 6 bases and J by 1 base, with 9 bases left in between. There are 12 residues in the CDR3. Per the germline V gene, CDR1 is DFQATT and CDR2 is SNEGSKA (reference sequence). This clonotype originated in a human donor with multiple sclerosis. The donor label of this sample is uncertain. The sequenced material came from PBMCs. The chain recombines TRBV20-1 with TRBJ2-5; D is undetermined. The CDR3 here is CSAEIVQETQYF. The CDR3 DNA follows: TGCAGTGCCGAGATAGTCCAAGAGACCCAGTACTTC.